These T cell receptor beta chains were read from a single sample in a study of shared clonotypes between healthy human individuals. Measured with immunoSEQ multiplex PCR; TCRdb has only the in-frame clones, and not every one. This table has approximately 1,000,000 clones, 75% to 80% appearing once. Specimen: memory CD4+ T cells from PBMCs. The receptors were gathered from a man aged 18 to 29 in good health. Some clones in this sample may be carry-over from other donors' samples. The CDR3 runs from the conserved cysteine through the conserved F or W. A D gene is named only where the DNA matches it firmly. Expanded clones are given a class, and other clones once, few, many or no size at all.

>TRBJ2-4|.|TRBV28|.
TGTGCCAGCGGCGTGGGTTCGGAAAACATTCAGTACTTC
CASGVGSENIQYF
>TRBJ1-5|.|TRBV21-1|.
TGTGCCAGCAGCAAATCCCTCCAAAAGACAGGGAAGGGATGGAGCAATCAGCCCCAGCATTTT
CASSKSLQKTGKGWSNQPQHF
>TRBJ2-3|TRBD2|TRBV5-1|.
TGCGCCAGCAGCCCGCGGACTAGCTTAGGCGATACGCAGTATTTT
CASSPRTSLGDTQYF
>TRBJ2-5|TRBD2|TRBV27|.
TGTGCCAGCAGGATAAACACGGGAGGAGAGACCCAGTACTTC
CASRINTGGETQYF
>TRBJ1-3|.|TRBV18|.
TGTGCCAGCTCACCGGACGACTCTGGAAACACCATATATTTT
CASSPDDSGNTIYF
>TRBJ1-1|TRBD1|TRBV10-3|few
TGTGCCATTCGGGGACAGGGTGAAGCTTTCTTT
CAIRGQGEAFF
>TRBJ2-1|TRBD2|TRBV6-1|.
TGTGCCAGCAGTGAGCCCCCGGGGACTAGCGTTATTTCCTACAATGAGCAGTTCTTC
CASSEPPGTSVISYNEQFF
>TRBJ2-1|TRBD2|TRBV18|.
TGTGCCAGCTCACCACCGGGTAGCGGGAGGTACAATGAGCAGTTCTTC
CASSPPGSGRYNEQFF
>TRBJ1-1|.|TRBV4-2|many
TGTGCCAGCAGCCAAGACGGTCCGAACACTGAAGCTTTCTTT
CASSQDGPNTEAFF
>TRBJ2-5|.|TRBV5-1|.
TGCGCCAGCAGCTTGCAGGGTCTCCATCAAGAGACCCAGTACTTC
CASSLQGLHQETQYF
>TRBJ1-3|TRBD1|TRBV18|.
TGTGCCAGCTCACCGTCACGACAGGGGTCTGGAAACACCATATATTTT
CASSPSRQGSGNTIYF
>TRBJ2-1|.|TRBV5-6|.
TGTGCCAGCAGCTTTATGGGGGGCAATGAGCAGTTCTTC
CASSFMGGNEQFF
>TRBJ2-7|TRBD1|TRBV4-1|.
TGCGCCAGCAGCCGAATGTGGACAGGATTATCCGAGCAGTACTTC
CASSRMWTGLSEQYF
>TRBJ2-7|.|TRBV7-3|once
TGTGCCAGCAGAAAGACAGAATACGAGCAGTACTTC
CASRKTEYEQYF
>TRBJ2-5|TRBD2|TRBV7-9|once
TGTGCCAGCAGGAGCGGGAGCAAAGAGACCCAGTACTTC
CASRSGSKETQYF
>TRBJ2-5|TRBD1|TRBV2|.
TGTGCCAGCAGTGACAGAGGGGGCACAAAGACCCAGTACTTC
CASSDRGGTKTQYF
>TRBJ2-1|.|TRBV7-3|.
TGTGCCAGCAGCTGGAACGCTTTCAACAATGAGCAGTTCTTC
CASSWNAFNNEQFF
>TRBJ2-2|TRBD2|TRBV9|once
TGTGCCAGCAACTTCCTAGCGGGAGTTTTCACCGGGGAGCTGTTTTTT
CASNFLAGVFTGELFF
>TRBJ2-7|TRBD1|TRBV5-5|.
TGTGCCAGCAGCCTCCCCGGGACAGGGGTCAGGGAGCAGTACTTC
CASSLPGTGVREQYF
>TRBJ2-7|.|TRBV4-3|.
TGCGCCAGCAGCCAAGATTTTGGAGGGAGGTCTGGGGAGCAGTACTTC
CASSQDFGGRSGEQYF
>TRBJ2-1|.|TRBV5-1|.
TGCGCCAGCAGCTCACAGGGACAAGGTGAGCAGTTCTTC
CASSSQGQGEQFF
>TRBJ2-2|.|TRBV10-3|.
TGTGCCATCAGTTCAGACAGCCCGAACACCGGGGAGCTGTTTTTT
CAISSDSPNTGELFF
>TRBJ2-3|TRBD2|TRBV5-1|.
TGCGCCAGCAGCATCCAGCGGGAGGGCCCGGATACGCAGTATTTT
CASSIQREGPDTQYF
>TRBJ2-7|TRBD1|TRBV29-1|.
TGCAGCTTTCGAACAGGGGGCTTCGACGAGCAGTACTTC
CSFRTGGFDEQYF
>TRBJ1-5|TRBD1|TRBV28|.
TGTGCCAGCAGTTCAAGGACAGGAGGGCCCTATAGCAATCAGCCCCAGCATTTT
CASSSRTGGPYSNQPQHF
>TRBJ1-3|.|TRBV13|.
TGTGCCAGCAGCTTAGGAGGGTGGGCGGATGGAAACACCATATATTTT
CASSLGGWADGNTIYF
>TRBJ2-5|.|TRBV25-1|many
TGTGCCAGCAGCCCGGGACCCGCGGGTAGGAGGACCCAGTACTTC
CASSPGPAGRRTQYF
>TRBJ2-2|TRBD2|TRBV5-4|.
TGTGCCAGCAGCCAACCGGGACTATCGAACACCGGGGAGCTGTTTTTT
CASSQPGLSNTGELFF
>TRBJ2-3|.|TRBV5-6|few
TGTGCCAGCAGCTTGTGGGACACCCGCACAGATACGCAGTATTTT
CASSLWDTRTDTQYF